This TCR beta chain appears in the sequencing data of a study of healthy donors' naive CD4 and CD8 T cells. The CDR3 is made up of 14 amino acids. Trimming cost V 0 bases and J 7 bases, with 15 bases left between them. Per the germline V gene, CDR1 is DFQATT and CDR2 is SNEGSKA (reference sequence). Starting from approximately 500 ng of total RNA, TCR libraries were made with linear amplification. TCRdb redid the calling of the reads with MiXCR, one entry per CDR3 protein. This table holds roughly 200,000 distinct CDR3 sequences, around 70% found once. V gene TRBV20-1 combines with J gene TRBJ1-2; weak D call: TRBD1 (5 bases). Sequenced: naive CD4+ and CD8+ T cells sorted from blood, pooled from several donors. The TCR sequence derives from a pool of human donors in good health; the sample pools cells from several healthy donors. CDR3 bases: TGCAGTGCTAGAGATCCGACTTGGGGACTTGGCTACACCTTC. Encoded protein: CSARDPTWGLGYTF.